Presented here are 5 T cell receptor beta chains from one specimen sequenced in a study of control samples from healthy donors and cancer patients. Measured with immunoSEQ multiplex PCR; TCRdb has only the in-frame clones, and not every one. The repertoire holds under 150,000 clones, with about 85% as singletons. Sequenced input: blood. The receptors were sampled from a woman aged 25 to 39 in good health.

The chain combines TRBV28 with TRBJ2-7; TRBD1 aligns across 7 bases. J lost 0 bases, V lost 6 bases, and 8 bases had no gene match. Germline V gene data show CDR1 as MDHEN and CDR2 as SYDVKM. The CDR3 consists of 15 residues. The CDR3 region is CASSPWTGASYEQYF. In nucleotides, the CDR3 is TGTGCCAGCAGCCCTTGGACAGGCGCCTCCTACGAGCAGTACTTC.

The CDR3 here is CSAPWGQLPHEQYF. The CDR3 DNA follows: TGCAGCGCCCCTTGGGGACAACTACCCCACGAGCAGTACTTC. The chain has TRBV29-1 and TRBJ2-7; possible D gene TRBD1, 6 bases. This CDR3 contains 14 residues. V was shortened by 7 bases and J by 5 bases, with 21 bases between the two germline ends. CDR1 and CDR2 from the germline V gene are SQVTM and ANQGSEA.

The chain has TRBV6-4 and TRBJ1-1; D uncertain. The V end lost 4 bases, the J end lost 5 bases, and 11 bases lay between the germline ends. The germline gives CDR1 MRHNA, CDR2 SNTAGT. This CDR3 is 13 amino acids long. The CDR3 sequence is CASSAQRGTEAFF. CDR3 nucleotides: TGTGCCAGCAGTGCCCAACGCGGGACTGAAGCTTTCTTT.

The chain recombines TRBV12-3 or TRBV12-4 with TRBJ1-2; a possible D gene is TRBD1 (6 bases). The V and J ends lost 7 bases and 7 bases respectively, with 16 bases between them. This CDR3 is 13 amino acids long. The CDR3 spells CASTSTGLSGYTF. The CDR3 coding sequence is TGTGCCAGCACAAGCACAGGGTTAAGTGGCTACACCTTC.

The chain has TRBV15 and TRBJ1-2; TRBD1 matches 9 bases. Looked up from germline, CDR1 is LNHNV and CDR2 is YYDKDF (reference sequence). The ends lost 5 bases at V and 7 bases at J; junction bases unmatched: 11. There are 15 residues in the CDR3. The CDR3 is CATSVRDRELGGYTF. DNA for the CDR3: TGTGCCACCAGCGTCCGGGACAGGGAATTGGGTGGCTACACCTTC.